This TCR beta chain is from a study of OX40 agonist ivuxolimab in advanced cancers. As for the study in general: Treatment of patients was with ivuxolimab, an agonistic anti-OX40 (CD134) antibody. Whole-study findings and limits: There was clonal expansion of CD4+ and CD8+ blood T cells by week 6 at 0.1 to 3.0 mg/kg. In CD8+ T cells, expanded clones were on average more numerous than in CD4+.

The table came from immunoSEQ multiplex PCR; TCRdb's copy has only in-frame clones and leaves some out. The sample carries more than 50,000 clones, about 89% recorded once. Note on this clone: Its antigen is unknown.

V was cut by 0 bases and J by 5 bases, with 7 bases left in between. The CDR3 is 14 amino acids. Germline CDR1 is SGHNT and CDR2 is YENEEA. The chain joins TRBV11-3 to TRBJ2-2, with a possible D match to TRBD2 (6 bases). The clonotype was recovered from an adult with an advanced solid tumor such as melanoma, head and neck, liver or kidney cancer. Material: CD4+ or CD8+ T cells sorted from blood, obtained in a trial of the OX40 agonist ivuxolimab. CDR3 in amino acids: CASSLEEGTGELFF. The CDR3 region has the DNA TGTGCCAGCAGCTTAGAGGAGGGTACCGGGGAGCTGTTTTTT. The complete variable domain, with remaining parts taken from reference TRBV11-3 and TRBJ2-2, reads EAGVVQSPRYKIIEKKQPVAFWCNPISGHNTLYWYLQNLGQGPELLIRYENEEAVDDSQLPKDRFSAERLKGVDSTLKIQPAELGDSAVYLCASSLEEGTGELFFGEGSRLTVL.